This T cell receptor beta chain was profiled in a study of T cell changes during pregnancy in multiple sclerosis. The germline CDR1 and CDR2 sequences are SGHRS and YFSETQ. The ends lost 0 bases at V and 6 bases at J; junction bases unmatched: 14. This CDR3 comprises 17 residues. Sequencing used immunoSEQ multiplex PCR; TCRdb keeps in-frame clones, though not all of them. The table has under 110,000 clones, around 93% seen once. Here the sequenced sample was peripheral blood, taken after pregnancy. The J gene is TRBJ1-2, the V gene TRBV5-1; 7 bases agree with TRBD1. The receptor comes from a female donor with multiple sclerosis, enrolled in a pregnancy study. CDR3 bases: TGCGCCAGCAGCTTGGGGGAGACAGGGAGAATGCGTGATGGCTACACCTTC. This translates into CASSLGETGRMRDGYTF.